The next 5 T cell receptor beta chains were all read from a single sample in a study of T-cell memory formation after mild COVID-19. TCRdb recomputed calls from the 5' RACE reads with MiXCR, one row per CDR3 protein. The repertoire holds under 550,000 distinct CDR3 sequences, with approximately 19% as singletons. Sequenced input: PBMCs or a T cell subset sorted from them (not recorded which). All receptors come from a young man who had mild COVID-19 (a few samples of this study predate the infection). Cell type and time point are not known.

This clonotype was counted only a few times. This chain links TRBV7-2 with TRBJ1-5; a possible D gene is TRBD1 (6 bases). From germline, CDR1 is SGHTA and CDR2 FQGNSA. The CDR3 extends over 16 amino acids. V was trimmed by 1 base and J by 0 bases, leaving 10 bases between them. DNA for the CDR3: TGTGCCAGCAGCTTAGATCCAGGGGATAGCAATCAGCCCCAGCATTTT. Its translation: CASSLDPGDSNQPQHF.

In this sample, this clonotype turned up a few times. V and J are TRBV2 and TRBJ2-2; 7 bases agree with TRBD2. V trimming: 5 bases; J trimming: 4 bases; junction bases outside the gene matches: 7. This CDR3 has 15 residues. Germline CDR1 reads SNHLY; CDR2 reads FYNNEI. For the CDR3, the DNA is TGTGCCAGCAGTTTAGCGGGCTTTGGCACCGGGGAGCTGTTTTTT. This sequence encodes CASSLAGFGTGELFF.

This clonotype showed up just a few times. This chain links TRBV5-1 with TRBJ2-3; 9 nucleotides line up with TRBD1. The CDR3 covers 17 residues. V gave up 4 bases and J gave up 0 bases; unmatched junction bases: 9. In germline, CDR1 is SGHRS, CDR2 YFSETQ. CDR3 sequence reads: CASSLKTGGPSTDTQYF. The CDR3 DNA reads as TGCGCCAGCAGCCTAAAAACAGGGGGCCCTAGCACAGATACGCAGTATTTT.

This clonotype was recorded a few times. The chain recombines TRBV6-2 or TRBV6-3 with TRBJ2-2, with D perhaps matching TRBD1 (5 bases). CDR1 and CDR2 from the germline V gene are MNHEY and SVGEGT. This CDR3 has 14 amino acids. Deletions cut 0 bases from V and 13 bases from J, with 15 bases between. CDR3 nucleotides: TGTGCCAGCAGTTACTCGTGGGCAGGCGACAGGCTGTTTTTT. It encodes CASSYSWAGDRLFF.

This clonotype was picked up a small number of times. The chain recombines TRBV4-1 with TRBJ2-1; possibly TRBD2 for D (6 bases). V was pared by 4 bases and J by 6 bases, with 13 bases between. The CDR3 length is 14 residues. Germline CDR1 MGHRA, CDR2 YSYEKL. The CDR3 reads CASSPQEGINEQFF. The CDR3 DNA reads TGCGCCAGCAGCCCACAGGAGGGGATCAATGAGCAGTTCTTC.